The T cell receptor beta chain described here comes from a study of beta chain features in type 1 diabetes. Study results and limitations: All four CD4+ subsets from Type 1 diabetes patients carried moderately but significantly shorter TCRB CDR3s.

Investigators reverse transcribed all isolated RNA, so they sequenced expressed TCRB transcripts. Sequenced by immunoSEQ multiplex PCR; TCRdb stores in-frame clones only, minus some. The table shows fewer than 350,000 clones, with 15% occurring only once. In regard to this clone: Its antigen is unknown.

Trimming shortened V by 7 bases and J by 4 bases, and 16 bases separated the two germline ends. The CDR3 runs to 14 residues. CDR1 is SEHNR, CDR2 FQNEAQ, per germline (reference sequence). It was one heparinised blood draw, averaging about 110 mL, that each donor gave. The TCR originated in a man aged 18 to 30 with type 1 diabetes. Sequencing was done on a sample of naive CD4+ T cells from blood. The rearrangement links TRBV7-9 to TRBJ1-1; D might be TRBD1 (6 bases). The CDR3 bases are TGTGCCAGCACCCCCCAGGGGTGGTTCACTGAAGCTTTCTTT. Residues: CASTPQGWFTEAFF.